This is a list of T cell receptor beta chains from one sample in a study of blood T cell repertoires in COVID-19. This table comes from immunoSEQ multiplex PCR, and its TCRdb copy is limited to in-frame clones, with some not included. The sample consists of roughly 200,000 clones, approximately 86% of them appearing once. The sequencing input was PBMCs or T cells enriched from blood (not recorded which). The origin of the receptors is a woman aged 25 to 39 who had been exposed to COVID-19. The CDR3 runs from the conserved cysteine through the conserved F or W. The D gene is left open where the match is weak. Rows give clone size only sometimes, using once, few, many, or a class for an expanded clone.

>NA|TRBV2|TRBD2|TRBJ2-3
CASSEALAGGPSTDTQYF
TGTGCCAGCAGTGAAGCGCTTGCGGGGGGGCCCTCCACAGATACGCAGTATTTT
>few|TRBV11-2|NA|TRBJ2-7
CASTPMGRGSYEQYF
TGTGCCAGCACCCCAATGGGGCGGGGTAGCTACGAGCAGTACTTC
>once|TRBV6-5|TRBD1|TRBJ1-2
CASRQTIQGGDGYTF
TGTGCCAGCAGACAAACCATACAGGGGGGGGATGGCTACACCTTC
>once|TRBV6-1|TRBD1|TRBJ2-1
CASSDGRQGADEQFF
TGTGCCAGCAGTGATGGGAGACAGGGGGCCGATGAGCAGTTCTTC
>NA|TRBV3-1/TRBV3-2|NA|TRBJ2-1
CASSTGVSSYNEQFF
TGTGCCAGCAGTACCGGTGTAAGCTCCTACAATGAGCAGTTCTTC
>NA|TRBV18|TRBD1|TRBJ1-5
CASSRTGGHQPQHF
TGTGCCAGCTCTCGTACAGGGGGTCATCAGCCCCAGCATTTT
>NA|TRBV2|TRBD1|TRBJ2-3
CASSSDRGLPDTQYF
TGTGCCAGCAGTTCGGACAGGGGGCTCCCAGATACGCAGTATTTT
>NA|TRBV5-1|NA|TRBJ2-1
CASTHQGPQRNEQFF
TGCGCCAGCACACATCAGGGGCCCCAGAGGAATGAGCAGTTCTTC
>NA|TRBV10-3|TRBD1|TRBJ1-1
CAIRGTGANTEAFF
TGTGCCATCAGAGGGACAGGAGCGAACACTGAAGCTTTCTTT
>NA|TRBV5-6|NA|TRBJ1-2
CASSRRNYGYTF
TGTGCCAGCAGCCGCCGGAACTATGGCTACACCTTC
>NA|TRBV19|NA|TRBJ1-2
CASRDSLNYGYTF
TGTGCCAGTAGAGACAGTCTGAACTATGGCTACACCTTC
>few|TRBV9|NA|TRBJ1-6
CASSVGRGFGNSPLHF
TGTGCCAGCAGCGTAGGTAGGGGCTTCGGGAATTCACCCCTCCACTTT
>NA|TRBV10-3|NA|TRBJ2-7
CAISAGQMAYEQYF
TGTGCCATCAGTGCAGGACAGATGGCCTACGAGCAGTACTTC
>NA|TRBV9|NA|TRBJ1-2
CASSWRTGGYGYTF
TGTGCCAGCAGCTGGCGGACGGGAGGCTATGGCTACACCTTC
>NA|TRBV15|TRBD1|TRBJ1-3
CATRSDRAGNTIYF
TGTGCCACCAGGTCGGACAGGGCAGGGAACACCATATATTTT
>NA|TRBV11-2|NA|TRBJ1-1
CASRSLDSNKAFF
TGTGCCAGCAGGTCTTTGGACAGTAACAAAGCTTTCTTT
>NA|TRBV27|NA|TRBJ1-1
CASSSPNMNTEAFF
TGTGCCAGCAGTTCCCCCAACATGAACACTGAAGCTTTCTTT
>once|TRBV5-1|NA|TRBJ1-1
CASSLGPGDTEAFF
TGCGCCAGCAGCTTGGGGCCAGGGGACACTGAAGCTTTCTTT
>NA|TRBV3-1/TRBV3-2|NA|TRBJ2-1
CASSQDRGRSEQFF
TGTGCCAGCAGCCAAGATCGGGGAAGGAGTGAGCAGTTCTTC
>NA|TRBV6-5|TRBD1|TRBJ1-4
CASRPGTATNEKLFF
TGTGCCAGCAGGCCAGGGACAGCAACTAATGAAAAACTGTTTTTT
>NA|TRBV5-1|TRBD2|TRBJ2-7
CASSLTAGAYEQYF
TGCGCCAGCAGCTTGACGGCGGGGGCCTACGAGCAGTACTTC
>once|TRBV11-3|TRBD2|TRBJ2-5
CASSPRAGEAQETQYF
TGTGCCAGCAGCCCACGGGCGGGGGAGGCACAAGAGACCCAGTACTTC
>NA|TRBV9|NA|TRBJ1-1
CASSASGPGAEAFF
TGTGCCAGCAGCGCCTCAGGACCCGGGGCTGAAGCTTTCTTT
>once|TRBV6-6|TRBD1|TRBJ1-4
CASSYRQGGSEKLFF
TGTGCCAGCAGTTATAGACAGGGAGGCAGTGAAAAACTGTTTTTT
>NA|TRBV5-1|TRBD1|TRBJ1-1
CASSLGQGTVGTEAFF
TGCGCCAGCAGTCTGGGACAGGGGACGGTAGGCACTGAAGCTTTCTTT